These 17 T cell receptor beta chains originate from one sample sequenced in a study of post-analysis software for immune sequencing data. Points from the study as a whole: When patients were compared with controls, four to six TRBV segments were more frequent, TRBV5-6, TRBV5-1 and TRBV20-1 among them.

Built from TCR beta cDNA, the libraries had unique molecular identifiers in them. TCRdb re-analysed the PCR reads in MiXCR, keeping a single row per CDR3 protein. Among 650,000 to 850,000 distinct CDR3 sequences, about 53% were seen once, and the ten largest hold 4.6%. These TCRs are of unknown antigen specificity. Sequencing input: blood. Receptors originate from a girl between 5 and 17 years old with multiple sclerosis.

This clonotype was picked up a small number of times. The genes are TRBV6-5 and TRBJ1-1; D is undetermined. This CDR3 is built from 14 residues. V was cut by 2 bases and J by 3 bases, with 10 bases left in between. CDR1 and CDR2 (germline): MNHEY, SVGAGI. This CDR3 is CASSYDTRDTEAFF. The DNA of the CDR3 is TGTGCCAGCAGTTACGATACACGTGACACTGAAGCTTTCTTT.

This clonotype showed up just a few times. The genes are TRBV2 and TRBJ2-7; the match to TRBD1 covers 9 bases. The V and J ends lost 3 bases and 3 bases, in that order; junction bases with no gene match: 3. The germline V gene encodes CDR1 SNHLY and CDR2 FYNNEI. This CDR3 comprises 14 residues. CDR3 loop: CASSEGQGYYEQYF. The CDR3 nucleotides read TGTGCCAGCAGTGAGGGACAGGGCTACTACGAGCAGTACTTC.

This sequence joins TRBV5-4 and TRBJ2-1; the D gene is possibly TRBD2 (6 bases). Deletions cut 6 bases from V and 5 bases from J, with 15 bases between. The CDR3 sequence is 14 residues long. Per the germline V gene, CDR1 is SGHNT and CDR2 is YYREEE (reference sequence). This CDR3 reads CASTKTVADNEQFF. CDR3 nucleotide sequence: TGTGCCAGCACCAAGACTGTAGCGGACAATGAGCAGTTCTTC.

V and J are TRBV6-5 and TRBJ1-2, with a tentative D call TRBD1 (5 bases). The CDR3 totals 15 residues. Deletions cut 6 bases from V and 3 bases from J, with 17 bases between. Germline loops: CDR1 MNHEY, CDR2 SVGAGI. CDR3 loop: CASRTREGLHYGYTF. As DNA, the CDR3 is TGTGCCAGCAGGACCAGGGAGGGGCTGCACTATGGCTACACCTTC.

At least ten counts were recorded for this clonotype. The chain is built from TRBV3-1 and TRBJ2-5; D gene ambiguous. V was cut by 1 base and J by 2 bases, with 5 bases left in between. The germline V gene has CDR1 LGHDT and CDR2 YNNKEL (reference sequence). The CDR3 has 13 residues. CDR3 in amino acids: CASSQGQQETQYF. CDR3 nucleotide sequence: TGTGCCAGCAGCCAAGGCCAGCAAGAGACCCAGTACTTC.

The J gene is TRBJ2-5, the V gene TRBV7-8; 7 bases align to TRBD2. Gene TRBJ2-7 matches the end of the DNA better, so the J call may be wrong. The germline CDR1 and CDR2 sequences are SGHVS and FQNEAQ. This CDR3 contains 15 residues. In DNA, the CDR3 is TGTGCCAGCAGCTTCGGGGGGAGCCCGAGCGGCGAGCAGTACTTC. Its translation is CASSFGGSPSGEQYF.

V and J are TRBV7-6 and TRBJ1-1, with 8 nucleotides matching TRBD1. Germline trimming cut 1 base from V and 2 bases from J; bases unmatched to any gene: 6. CDR3 length: 16 residues. Germline CDR1 reads SGHVS; CDR2 reads FNYEAQ. The CDR3 sequence: CASSLGPGQGNTEAFF. The CDR3 DNA follows: TGTGCCAGCAGCTTAGGTCCCGGACAGGGAAACACTGAAGCTTTCTTT.

This clonotype occurred a few times. The V call is TRBV21-1, the J call TRBJ1-2; the table gives TRBD1 as D, unverified against the DNA. TRBV21-1 is reported as a pseudogene. The CDR3 spans 14 residues. CDR3 nucleotide sequence: TGTGCCAGCAGTAGGGCGACAGAGAACTATGGCTACACCTTC. This encodes CASSRATENYGYTF.

The J gene is TRBJ1-2, the V gene TRBV20-1, with 8 bases lining up with TRBD1. Germline loops: CDR1 DFQATT, CDR2 SNEGSKA (reference sequence). The CDR3 consists of 12 residues. Germline trimming cut 5 bases from V and 8 bases from J; bases unmatched to any gene: 7. The DNA for the CDR3 is TGCAGTGCTTCTGGACAGGGCAGGGGCTACACCTTC. It codes for CSASGQGRGYTF.

This clonotype was counted between two and nine times. V gene TRBV5-4 combines with J gene TRBJ2-1, with TRBD2 as a possible D gene (5 bases). Trimming left V 3 bases short and J 12 bases short, with 16 bases between. Germline CDR1 reads SGHNT; CDR2 reads YYREEE (reference sequence). The CDR3 runs 13 residues. The CDR3 nucleotides are TGTGCCAGCAGCTCCCAGGAGGAGAGGAGGCAGTTCTTC. This translates into CASSSQEERRQFF.

A word on this clonotype: The germline gene is not matched at one end of the junction; a read error may be the cause. The V gene is TRBV10-3, the J gene TRBJ2-3, with 10 bases matching TRBD2. The germline V gene encodes CDR1 ENHRY and CDR2 SYGVKD. This CDR3 is 15 amino acids long. The CDR3 coding sequence is TGTACCATCACCGCGACTAGCGGGAGCACAGATACGCAGTATTTT. This translates into CTITATSGSTDTQYF.

The gene calls are TRBV20-1 and TRBJ2-1, with D perhaps TRBD2 (5 bases). CDR3 length equals 15 residues. CDR1 DFQATT and CDR2 SNEGSKA come from the germline V gene (reference sequence). V was shortened by 3 bases and J by 10 bases, with 22 bases between the two germline ends. CDR3 amino acids: CSASSLATLLREQFF. The CDR3 DNA reads as TGCAGTGCTAGTTCTCTAGCCACACTACTACGCGAGCAGTTCTTC.

The J gene is TRBJ2-1, the V gene TRBV4-1; 7 bases fit TRBD2. In germline, CDR1 is MGHRA, CDR2 YSYEKL. Losses at the gene ends were 0 bases for V and 0 bases for J; bases not matched to a gene: 5. This CDR3 has 17 residues. The CDR3 DNA reads TGCGCCAGCAGCCAAGAACCTAGCGGTAGCTCCTACAATGAGCAGTTCTTC. This sequence encodes CASSQEPSGSSYNEQFF.

In DNA, the CDR3 is TGCGCCAGCAGCTTAAGACTAGCGGGCATTGAGCAGTTCTTC. It codes for CASSLRLAGIEQFF. This chain uses TRBV5-1 with TRBJ2-1; TRBD2 agrees at 10 bases. Losses at the gene ends were 2 bases for V and 9 bases for J; bases not matched to a gene: 5. Germline V lookup: CDR1 SGHRS, CDR2 YFSETQ. The CDR3 contains 14 residues.

The chain combines TRBV15 with TRBJ1-6; 10 bases fit TRBD1. CDR1 and CDR2 (germline): LNHNV, YYDKDF (reference sequence). V lost 6 bases to trimming and J lost 10 bases; unmatched junction nucleotides: 6. The CDR3 is 14 residues long. The CDR3 region has the DNA TGTGCCACCAGTCAGACAGGGGGCCGCTCACCCCTCCACTTT. It yields the protein CATSQTGGRSPLHF. Full variable domain (remainder filled in from reference TRBV15 and TRBJ1-6): DAMVIQNPRYQVTQFGKPVTLSCSQTLNHNVMYWYQQKSSQAPKLLFHYYDKDFNNEADTPDNFQSRRPNTSFCFLDIRSPGLGDTAMYLCATSQTGGRSPLHFGNGTRLTVT.

The genes are TRBV6-1 and TRBJ1-2; D is ambiguous. Germline CDR1 MNHNS, CDR2 SASEGT. The CDR3 is 13 residues long. V dropped 2 bases and J dropped 4 bases, with 8 bases sitting between them. The CDR3 DNA sequence: TGTGCCAGCAGTGAAACTACTTGCTATGGCTACACCTTC. Protein sequence: CASSETTCYGYTF.

This chain uses TRBV7-9 with TRBJ2-3; TRBD2 is a possible D gene (6 bases). There are 13 residues in the CDR3. Germline values: CDR1 SEHNR, CDR2 FQNEAQ (reference sequence). The V end lost 11 bases, the J end lost 6 bases, and 18 bases lay between the germline ends. The CDR3 here is CAGGTYFQDTQYF. Written as DNA, the CDR3 is TGTGCCGGAGGGACTTACTTTCAGGATACGCAGTATTTT.